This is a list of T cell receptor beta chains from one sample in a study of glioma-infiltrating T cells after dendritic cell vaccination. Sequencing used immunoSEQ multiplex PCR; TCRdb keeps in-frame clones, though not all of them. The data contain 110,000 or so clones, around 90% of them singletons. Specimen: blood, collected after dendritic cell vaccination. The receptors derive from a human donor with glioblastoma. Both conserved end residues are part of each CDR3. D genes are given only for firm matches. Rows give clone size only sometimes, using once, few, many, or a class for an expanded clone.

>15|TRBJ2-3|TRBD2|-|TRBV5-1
TGCGCCAGCACCGTCGTGGGAGGGAATGCAGATACGCAGTATTTT
CASTVVGGNADTQYF
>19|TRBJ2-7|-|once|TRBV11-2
TGTGCCAGCAGCTTAGACCCTTCCTTTGGGGCAGGCCTCTCCTACGAGCAGTACTTC
CASSLDPSFGAGLSYEQYF
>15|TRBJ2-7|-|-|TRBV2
TGTGCCAGCAGTGAGATGGCAGGGGGGCCCTACGAGCAGTACTTC
CASSEMAGGPYEQYF
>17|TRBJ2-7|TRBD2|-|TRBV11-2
TGTGCCAGCAGCCCGAGTAGCGGGGGGCTTAGCTCCTACGAGCAGTACTTC
CASSPSSGGLSSYEQYF
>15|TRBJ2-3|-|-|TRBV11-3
TGTGCCAGCAGCCTTAGCACCACTAGCACAGATACGCAGTATTTT
CASSLSTTSTDTQYF
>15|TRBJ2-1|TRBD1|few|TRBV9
TGTGCCAGCCCCCTCCGGGACAGGGGGCACAATGAGCAGTTCTTC
CASPLRDRGHNEQFF
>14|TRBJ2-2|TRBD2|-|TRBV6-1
TGTGCCAGCATGGCTAGCGGGAGCTCCGGGGAGCTGTTTTTT
CASMASGSSGELFF
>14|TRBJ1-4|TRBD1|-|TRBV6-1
TGTGCCAGCAGTGAGGACAGGGGCTATGAAAAACTGTTTTTT
CASSEDRGYEKLFF
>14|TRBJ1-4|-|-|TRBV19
TGTGCCAGTAGTATCCTAGCAACTAATGAAAAACTGTTTTTT
CASSILATNEKLFF
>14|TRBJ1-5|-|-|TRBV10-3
TGTGCCATCAGTGAGATCAGGGCCAATCAGCCCCAGCATTTT
CAISEIRANQPQHF
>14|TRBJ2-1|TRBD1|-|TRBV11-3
TGTGCCAGCAGCTTAGAAGGGGGCCGCAATGAGCAGTTCTTC
CASSLEGGRNEQFF
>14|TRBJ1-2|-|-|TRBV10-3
TGTGCCATCAGTGAGCTTGCAGCTAACTATGGCTACACCTTC
CAISELAANYGYTF
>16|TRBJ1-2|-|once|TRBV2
TGTGCCAGCAGTGAAGCGCTCTGGGGGCTTTTAGGTGGCTACACCTTC
CASSEALWGLLGGYTF
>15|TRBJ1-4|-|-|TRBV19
TGTGCCAGTAGTACTACCGGGACTCTCAATGAAAAACTGTTTTTT
CASSTTGTLNEKLFF
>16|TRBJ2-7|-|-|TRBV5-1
TGCGCCAGCAGCTTGGGAAGCGGTGAGAGCTCCTACGAGCAGTACTTC
CASSLGSGESSYEQYF
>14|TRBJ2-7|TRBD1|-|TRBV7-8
TGTGCCAGCAGCCGGGAAGACAGGGCGGGCGAGCAGTACTTC
CASSREDRAGEQYF
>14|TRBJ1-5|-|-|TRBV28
TGTGCCAGCAGCCGCGGGGGGTCCGGACAGCCCCAGCATTTT
CASSRGGSGQPQHF
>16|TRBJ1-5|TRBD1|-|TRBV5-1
TGCGCCAGCAGCTTGCTACCGGGACAGATCAATCAGCCCCAGCATTTT
CASSLLPGQINQPQHF
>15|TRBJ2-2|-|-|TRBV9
TGTGCCAGCAGCGCTTTGGACTTTAACACCGGGGAGCTGTTTTTT
CASSALDFNTGELFF
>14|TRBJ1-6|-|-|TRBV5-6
TGTGCCAGCAGCTTGGACTCCTATAATTCCCCCCTCCACTTT
CASSLDSYNSPLHF
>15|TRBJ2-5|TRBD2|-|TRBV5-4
TGTGCCAGCAGTCCTAGTTTGGGGGGAGGGGAGACCCAGTACTTC
CASSPSLGGGETQYF
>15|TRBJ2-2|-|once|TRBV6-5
TGTGCCAGCAGTCCCGGACAGTCGAACACCGGGGAGCTGTTTTTT
CASSPGQSNTGELFF